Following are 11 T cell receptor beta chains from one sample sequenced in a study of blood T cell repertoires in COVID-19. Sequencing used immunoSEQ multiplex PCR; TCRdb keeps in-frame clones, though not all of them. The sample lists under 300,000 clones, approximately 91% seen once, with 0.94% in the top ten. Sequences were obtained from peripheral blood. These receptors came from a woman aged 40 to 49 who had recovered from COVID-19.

The CDR3 here is CASSFLLTPPNEQFF. In nucleotides, the CDR3 is TGTGCCAGCAGCTTCCTGCTAACCCCTCCCAATGAGCAGTTCTTC. The chain joins TRBV5-6 to TRBJ2-1; the D is unclear. The CDR3 has 15 residues. In germline, CDR1 is SGHDT, CDR2 YYEEEE. V lost 2 bases to trimming and J lost 6 bases, with 15 bases between them.

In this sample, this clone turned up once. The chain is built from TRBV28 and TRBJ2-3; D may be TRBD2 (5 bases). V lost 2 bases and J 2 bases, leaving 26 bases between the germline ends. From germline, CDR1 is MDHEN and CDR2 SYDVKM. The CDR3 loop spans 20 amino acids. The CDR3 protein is CASSLGGAVGSWYSTDTQYF. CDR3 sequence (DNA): TGTGCCAGCAGTTTAGGAGGCGCGGTTGGATCTTGGTATTCCACAGATACGCAGTATTTT.

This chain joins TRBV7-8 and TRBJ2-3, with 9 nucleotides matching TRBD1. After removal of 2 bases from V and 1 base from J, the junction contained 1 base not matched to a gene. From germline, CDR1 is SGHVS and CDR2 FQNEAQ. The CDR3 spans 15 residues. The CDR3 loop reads CASSLWTGGTDTQYF. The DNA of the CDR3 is TGTGCCAGCAGCTTATGGACAGGGGGCACAGATACGCAGTATTTT.

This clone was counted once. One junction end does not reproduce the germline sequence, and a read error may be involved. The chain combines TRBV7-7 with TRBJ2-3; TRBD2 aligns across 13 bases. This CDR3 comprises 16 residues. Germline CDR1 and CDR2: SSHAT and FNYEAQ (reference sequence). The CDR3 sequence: CASSRGLAGAADTQYF. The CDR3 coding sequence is TGTGCTAGCAGCCGTGGACTAGCGGGAGCGGCAGATACGCAGTATTTT.

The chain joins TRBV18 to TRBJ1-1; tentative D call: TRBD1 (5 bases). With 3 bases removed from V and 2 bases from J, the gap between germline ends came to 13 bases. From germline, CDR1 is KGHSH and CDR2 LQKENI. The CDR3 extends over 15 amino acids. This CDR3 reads CASSPRRQGNTEAFF. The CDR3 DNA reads TGTGCCAGCTCACCCCGTCGGCAGGGCAACACTGAAGCTTTCTTT.

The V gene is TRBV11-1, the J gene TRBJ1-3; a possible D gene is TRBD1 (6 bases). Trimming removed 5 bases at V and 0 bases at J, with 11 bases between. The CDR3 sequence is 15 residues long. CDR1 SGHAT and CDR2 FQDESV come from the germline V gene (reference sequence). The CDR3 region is CASSDRRSSGNTIYF. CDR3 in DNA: TGTGCCAGCAGCGACAGGAGGAGCTCTGGAAACACCATATATTTT.

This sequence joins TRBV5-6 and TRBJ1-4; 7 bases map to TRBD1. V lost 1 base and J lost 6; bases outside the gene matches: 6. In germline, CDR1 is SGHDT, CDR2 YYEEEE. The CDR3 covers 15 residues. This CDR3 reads CASSLQGTGDEKLFF. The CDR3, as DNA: TGTGCCAGCAGCTTGCAAGGAACAGGGGATGAAAAACTGTTTTTT. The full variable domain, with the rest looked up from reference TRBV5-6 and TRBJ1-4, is DAGVTQSPTHLIKTRGQQVTLRCSPKSGHDTVSWYQQALGQGPQFIFQYYEEEERQRGNFPDRFSGHQFPNYSSELNVNALLLGDSALYLCASSLQGTGDEKLFFGSGTQLSVL.

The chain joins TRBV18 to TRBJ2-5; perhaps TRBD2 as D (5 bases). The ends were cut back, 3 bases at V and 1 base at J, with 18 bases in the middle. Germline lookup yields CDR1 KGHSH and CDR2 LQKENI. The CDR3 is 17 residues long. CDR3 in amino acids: CASSPATIAPRQETQYF. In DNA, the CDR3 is TGTGCCAGCTCACCGGCTACTATAGCGCCACGCCAAGAGACCCAGTACTTC.

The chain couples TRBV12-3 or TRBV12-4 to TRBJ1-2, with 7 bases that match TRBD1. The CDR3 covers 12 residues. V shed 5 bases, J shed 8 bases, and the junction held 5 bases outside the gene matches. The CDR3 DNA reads TGTGCCAGCAGTGAACAGGGGTGGGGCTACACCTTC. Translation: CASSEQGWGYTF.

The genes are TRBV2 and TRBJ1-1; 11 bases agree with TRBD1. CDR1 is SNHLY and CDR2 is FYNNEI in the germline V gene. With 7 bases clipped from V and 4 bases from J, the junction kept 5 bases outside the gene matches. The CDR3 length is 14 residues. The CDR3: CASKGQGASTEAFF. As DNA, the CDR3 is TGTGCCAGCAAAGGACAGGGGGCGAGCACTGAAGCTTTCTTT.

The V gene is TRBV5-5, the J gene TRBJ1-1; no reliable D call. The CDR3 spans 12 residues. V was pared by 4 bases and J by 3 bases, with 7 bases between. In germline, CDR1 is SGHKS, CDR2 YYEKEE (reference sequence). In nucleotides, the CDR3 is TGTGCCAGCAGCACTATGGACACTGAAGCTTTCTTT. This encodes CASSTMDTEAFF.